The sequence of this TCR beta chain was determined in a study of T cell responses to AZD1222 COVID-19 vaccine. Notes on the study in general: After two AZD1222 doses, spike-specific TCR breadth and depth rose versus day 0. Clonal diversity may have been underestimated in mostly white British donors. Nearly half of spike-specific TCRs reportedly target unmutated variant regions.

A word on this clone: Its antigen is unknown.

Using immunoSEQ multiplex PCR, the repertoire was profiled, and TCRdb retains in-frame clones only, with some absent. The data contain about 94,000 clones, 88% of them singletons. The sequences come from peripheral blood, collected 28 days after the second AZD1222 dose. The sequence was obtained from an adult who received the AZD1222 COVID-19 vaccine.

The CDR3 region is CAISERGSSDDGYTF. CDR3 sequence (DNA): TGTGCCATCAGTGAACGGGGCAGTTCCGACGATGGCTACACCTTC. The chain has TRBV10-3 and TRBJ1-2; the D gene is possibly TRBD1 (5 bases). Trimming stripped 3 bases from V and 6 bases from J, with 17 bases between. The CDR3 is made up of 15 amino acids. CDR1 is ENHRY, CDR2 SYGVKD, per germline.